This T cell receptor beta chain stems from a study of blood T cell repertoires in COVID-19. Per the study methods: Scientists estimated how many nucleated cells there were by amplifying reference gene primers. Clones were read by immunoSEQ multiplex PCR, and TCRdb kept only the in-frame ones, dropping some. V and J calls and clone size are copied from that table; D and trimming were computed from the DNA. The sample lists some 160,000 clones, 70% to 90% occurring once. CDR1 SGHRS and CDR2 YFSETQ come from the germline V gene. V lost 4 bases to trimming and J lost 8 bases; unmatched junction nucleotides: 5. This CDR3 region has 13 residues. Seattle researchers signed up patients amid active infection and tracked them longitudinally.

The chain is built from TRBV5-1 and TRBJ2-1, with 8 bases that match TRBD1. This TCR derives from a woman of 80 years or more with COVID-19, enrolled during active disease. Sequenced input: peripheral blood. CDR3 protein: CASSIGTGDEQFF. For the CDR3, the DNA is TGCGCCAGCAGCATAGGGACAGGCGATGAGCAGTTCTTC.